Reported below is one TCR beta chain. Its antigen is undetermined. CD45RO-negative, CCR7-positively selected cells formed the naive CD8 fraction, excluding terminally differentiated effector memory CD45RA+ cells. The data stem from a study of shared clonotypes between healthy human individuals. General study results and limits: Unshared clonotypes carried lower generation probabilities than those common to all four donors. The study sampled only blood, and tissue repertoires likely differ. About 5% of naive CD4 clonotypes were shared across a few donors.

Per the germline V gene, CDR1 is SEHNR and CDR2 is FQNEAQ (reference sequence). Deletions cut 5 bases from V and 5 bases from J, with 22 bases between. The CDR3 spans 17 residues. TCRdb keeps only in-frame clones here, not all; method: immunoSEQ multiplex PCR. Of about 580,000 clones in the sample, 98% were seen once. The source of this sequence is a man younger than 45 in good health. The chain joins TRBV7-9 to TRBJ2-1; possible D gene TRBD2, 6 bases. The sequencing sample was made of naive CD8+ T cells sorted from blood. The chain's CDR3 is CASSPPGGNGVDNEQFF. The DNA for the CDR3 is TGTGCCAGCAGCCCACCTGGGGGGAACGGTGTAGACAATGAGCAGTTCTTC.